Described below is a single TCR beta chain sequence and its context. Its target is unknown. This sample is part of a study of beta chain features in type 1 diabetes. The overall study: Sorted cells numbering 107,917,701 were examined across all samples. Study-wide results and limits: Junctions at VDJ sites from type 1 diabetes patients had fewer insertions and more deletions. PCR might pick shorter templates more often, in the same way for patients and controls. There was a moderate but significant shortening of TCRB CDR3s in all four CD4+ subsets of Type 1 diabetes patients.

Every isolated RNA sample was fully reverse transcribed, so sequencing captured expressed TCRB transcripts. Here immunoSEQ multiplex PCR was the method, and the copy in TCRdb shows in-frame clones only, minus some. Here the sample spans under 300,000 clones, roughly a quarter being singletons. Trimming at V came to 5 bases and at J to 1 base, leaving 14 bases not matched to a gene. Germline V CDR1 and CDR2: SEHNR, FQNEAQ (reference sequence). The CDR3 contains 17 residues. This chain connects TRBV7-9 to TRBJ2-7, with TRBD1 identical over 7 bases. The sequenced sample consisted of naive CD4+ T cells from blood. The receptor comes from a woman aged 25 to 39 with type 1 diabetes. As DNA, the CDR3 is TGTGCCAGCAGCACCATTCGAAGACAGGGATTTTCCTACGAGCAGTACTTC. Amino acid sequence: CASSTIRRQGFSYEQYF.